Sequencing of this TCR beta chain was carried out in a study of technical replicates of blood from four donors. There are 14 residues in the CDR3. Germline V gene lookup returns CDR1 MNHNY and CDR2 SVGAGI (reference sequence). V was pared by 11 bases and J by 2 bases, with 11 bases of the junction left unmatched. Profiled with immunoSEQ multiplex PCR; TCRdb holds only in-frame clones, not every one. In the table there are about 66,000 clones, 90% to 95% of which are singletons. Specimen: PBMCs. This sequence joins TRBV6-6 and TRBJ2-7; 8 bases are shared with TRBD2. The receptor's source is a human donor in good health. Some clones in this sample may be carry-over from other donors' samples. The CDR3 DNA follows: TGTGCCTCCCAAGGGACGGGAGGGCCCTACGAGCAGTACTTC. This translates into CASQGTGGPYEQYF.